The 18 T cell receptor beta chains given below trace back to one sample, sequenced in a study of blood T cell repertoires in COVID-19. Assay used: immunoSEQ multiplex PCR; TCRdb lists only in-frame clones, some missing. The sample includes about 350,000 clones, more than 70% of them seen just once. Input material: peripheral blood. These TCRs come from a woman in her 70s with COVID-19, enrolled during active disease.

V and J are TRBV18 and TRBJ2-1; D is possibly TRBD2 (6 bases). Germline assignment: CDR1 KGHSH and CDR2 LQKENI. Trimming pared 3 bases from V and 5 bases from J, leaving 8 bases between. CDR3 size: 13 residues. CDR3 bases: TGTGCCAGCTCACCGGGACTGAACAATGAGCAGTTCTTC. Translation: CASSPGLNNEQFF.

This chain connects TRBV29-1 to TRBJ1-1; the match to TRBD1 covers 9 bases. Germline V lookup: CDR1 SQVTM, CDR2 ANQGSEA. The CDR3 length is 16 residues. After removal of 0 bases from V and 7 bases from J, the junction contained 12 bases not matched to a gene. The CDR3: CSVEDTIGTGRGEAFF. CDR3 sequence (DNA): TGCAGCGTTGAAGATACAATCGGGACAGGGCGGGGTGAAGCTTTCTTT.

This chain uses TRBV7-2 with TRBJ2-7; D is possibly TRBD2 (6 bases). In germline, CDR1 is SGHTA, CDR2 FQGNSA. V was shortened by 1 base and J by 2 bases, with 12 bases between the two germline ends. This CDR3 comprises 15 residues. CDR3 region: CASSLVVGGAYEQYF. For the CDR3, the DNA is TGTGCCAGCAGCTTAGTGGTGGGGGGAGCCTACGAGCAGTACTTC. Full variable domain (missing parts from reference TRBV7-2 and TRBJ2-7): GAGVSQSPSNKVTEKGKDVELRCDPISGHTALYWYRQSLGQGLEFLIYFQGNSAPDKSGLPSDRFSAERTGGSVSTLTIQRTQQEDSAVYLCASSLVVGGAYEQYFGPGTRLTVT.

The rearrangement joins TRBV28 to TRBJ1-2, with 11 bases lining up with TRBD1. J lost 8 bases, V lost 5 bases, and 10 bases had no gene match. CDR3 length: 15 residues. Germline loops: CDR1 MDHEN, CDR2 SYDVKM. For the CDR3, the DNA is TGTGCCAGCAGTCTCCGGACAGGGGGCTTAAGAGGCTACACCTTC. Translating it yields CASSLRTGGLRGYTF.

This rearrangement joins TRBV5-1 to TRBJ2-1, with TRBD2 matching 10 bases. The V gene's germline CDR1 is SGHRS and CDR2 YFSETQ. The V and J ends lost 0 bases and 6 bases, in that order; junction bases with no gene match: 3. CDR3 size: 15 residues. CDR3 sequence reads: CASSLGTSGLNEQFF. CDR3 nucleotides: TGCGCCAGCAGCTTGGGGACTAGCGGTCTCAATGAGCAGTTCTTC.

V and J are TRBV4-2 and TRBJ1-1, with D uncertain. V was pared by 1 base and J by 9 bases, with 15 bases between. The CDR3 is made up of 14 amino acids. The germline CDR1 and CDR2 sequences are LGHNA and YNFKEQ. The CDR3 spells CASSQVGGEPQAFF. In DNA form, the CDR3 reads TGTGCCAGCAGCCAAGTAGGAGGAGAACCCCAAGCTTTCTTT.

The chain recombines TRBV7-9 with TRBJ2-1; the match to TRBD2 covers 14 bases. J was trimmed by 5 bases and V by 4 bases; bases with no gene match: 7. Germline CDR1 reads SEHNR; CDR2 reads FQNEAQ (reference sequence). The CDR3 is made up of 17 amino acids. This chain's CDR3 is CASSSQTSGGGHNEQFF. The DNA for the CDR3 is TGTGCCAGCAGCTCCCAGACTAGCGGGGGGGGCCACAATGAGCAGTTCTTC.

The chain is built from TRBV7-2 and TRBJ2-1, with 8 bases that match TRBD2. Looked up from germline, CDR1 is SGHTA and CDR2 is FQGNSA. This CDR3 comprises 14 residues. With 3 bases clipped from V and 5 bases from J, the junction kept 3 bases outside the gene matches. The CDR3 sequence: CASSFSGVNNEQFF. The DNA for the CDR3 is TGTGCCAGCAGCTTTAGCGGGGTAAACAATGAGCAGTTCTTC. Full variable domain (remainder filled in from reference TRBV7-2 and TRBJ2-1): GAGVSQSPSNKVTEKGKDVELRCDPISGHTALYWYRQSLGQGLEFLIYFQGNSAPDKSGLPSDRFSAERTGGSVSTLTIQRTQQEDSAVYLCASSFSGVNNEQFFGPGTRLTVL.

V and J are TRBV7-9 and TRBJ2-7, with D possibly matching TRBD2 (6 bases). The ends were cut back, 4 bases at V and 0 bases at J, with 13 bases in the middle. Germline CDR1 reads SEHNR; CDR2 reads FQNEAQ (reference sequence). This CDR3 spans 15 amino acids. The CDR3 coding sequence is TGTGCCAGCAGCTACGCGGGACTTTCCTCCTACGAGCAGTACTTC. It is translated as CASSYAGLSSYEQYF.

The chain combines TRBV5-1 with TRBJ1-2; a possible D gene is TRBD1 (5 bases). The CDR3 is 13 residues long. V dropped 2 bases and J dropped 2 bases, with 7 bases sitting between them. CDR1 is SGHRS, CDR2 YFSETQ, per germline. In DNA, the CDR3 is TGCGCCAGCAGCTTTCCAGGGAACTATGGCTACACCTTC. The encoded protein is CASSFPGNYGYTF.

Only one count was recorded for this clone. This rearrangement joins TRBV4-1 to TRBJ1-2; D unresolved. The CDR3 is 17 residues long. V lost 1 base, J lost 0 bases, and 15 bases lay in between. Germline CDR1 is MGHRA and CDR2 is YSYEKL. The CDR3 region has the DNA TGCGCCAGCAGCCAAGTCGCGGGTATCTCGGCTAACTATGGCTACACCTTC. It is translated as CASSQVAGISANYGYTF.

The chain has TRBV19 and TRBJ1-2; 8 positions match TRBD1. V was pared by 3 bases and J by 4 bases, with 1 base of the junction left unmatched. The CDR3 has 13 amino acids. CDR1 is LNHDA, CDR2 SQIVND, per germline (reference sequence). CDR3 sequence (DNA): TGTGCCAGTAGTATTACAGGGGGCTATGGCTACACCTTC. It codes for CASSITGGYGYTF.

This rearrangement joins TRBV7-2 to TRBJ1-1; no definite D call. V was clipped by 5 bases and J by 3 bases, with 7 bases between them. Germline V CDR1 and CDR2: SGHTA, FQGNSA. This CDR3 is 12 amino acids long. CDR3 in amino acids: CASSLRDTEAFF. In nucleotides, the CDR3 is TGTGCCAGCAGCCTCCGGGACACTGAAGCTTTCTTT.

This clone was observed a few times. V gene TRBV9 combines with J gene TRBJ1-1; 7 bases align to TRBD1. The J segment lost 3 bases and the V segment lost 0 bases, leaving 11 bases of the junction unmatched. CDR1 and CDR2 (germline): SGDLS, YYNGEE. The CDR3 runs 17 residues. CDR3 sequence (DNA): TGTGCCAGCAGCGTAGACCCTTTAACAGGGGTTTACACTGAAGCTTTCTTT. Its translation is CASSVDPLTGVYTEAFF.

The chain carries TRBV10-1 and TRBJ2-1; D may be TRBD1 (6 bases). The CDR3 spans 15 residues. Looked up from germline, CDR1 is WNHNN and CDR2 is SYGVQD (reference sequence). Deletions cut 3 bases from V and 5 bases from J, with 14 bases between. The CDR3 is CASSDPRGGNNEQFF. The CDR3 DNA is TGCGCCAGCAGTGACCCTCGAGGGGGAAACAATGAGCAGTTCTTC.

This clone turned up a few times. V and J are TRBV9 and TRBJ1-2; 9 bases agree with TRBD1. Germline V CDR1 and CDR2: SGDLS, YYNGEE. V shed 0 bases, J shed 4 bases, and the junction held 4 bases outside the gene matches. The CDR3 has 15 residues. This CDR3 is CASSVEGQGVYGYTF. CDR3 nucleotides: TGTGCCAGCAGCGTAGAGGGACAGGGTGTCTATGGCTACACCTTC.

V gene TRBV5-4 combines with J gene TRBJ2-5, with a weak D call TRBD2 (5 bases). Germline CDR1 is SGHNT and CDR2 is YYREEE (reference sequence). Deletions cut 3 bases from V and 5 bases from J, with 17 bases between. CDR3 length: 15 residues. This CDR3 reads CASSSGHGNGETQYF. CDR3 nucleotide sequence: TGTGCCAGCAGCTCGGGTCACGGGAACGGGGAGACCCAGTACTTC.

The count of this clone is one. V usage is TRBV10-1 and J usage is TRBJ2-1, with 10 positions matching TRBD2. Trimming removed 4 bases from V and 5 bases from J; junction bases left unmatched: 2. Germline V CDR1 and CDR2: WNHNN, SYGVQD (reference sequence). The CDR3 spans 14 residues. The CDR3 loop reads CASSASGGDNEQFF. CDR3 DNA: TGCGCCAGCAGTGCAAGCGGGGGGGACAATGAGCAGTTCTTC.